This T cell receptor beta chain derives from a study of blood T cell repertoires in COVID-19. Study information: COVID-19 samples, acute and convalescent, were from the United States, Italy and Spain. PBMCs, B-cell-depleted T cells, or T cells were the source of the cDNA or gDNA that made up the material.

V was shortened by 9 bases and J by 1 base, with 9 bases between the two germline ends. Germline V gene data show CDR1 as SNHLY and CDR2 as FYNNEI. The CDR3 sequence is 13 residues long. Original handling: Using reference gene primer amplification, nucleated cell counts were estimated. Some clones are missing from TCRdb's copy, which holds only in-frame ones; the method was immunoSEQ multiplex PCR. V, J and clone size were drawn from that table, and D and trimming were deduced from the DNA. The sample has about 380,000 clones, around 84% seen once; the top ten hold 3% to 4.5%. J is TRBJ2-2 and V is TRBV2; a possible D gene is TRBD1 (5 bases). This sequence originates from a woman under 30 with acute or convalescent COVID-19. Sequencing was done on a sample of peripheral blood. In DNA form, the CDR3 reads TGTGCCAGTTTAACAGGGAACACCGGGGAGCTGTTTTTT. Its translation is CASLTGNTGELFF. Based on the CDR3 plus reference TRBV2 and TRBJ2-2, the full variable domain is EPEVTQTPSHQVTQMGQEVILRCVPISNHLYFYWYRQILGQKVEFLVSFYNNEISEKSEIFDDQFSVERPDGSNFTLKIRSTKLEDSAMYFCASLTGNTGELFFGEGSRLTVL.